This T cell receptor beta chain is from a study of blood T cell repertoires in COVID-19. Study at large: In each case, the material was cDNA or gDNA derived from T cells, B-cell-depleted T cells, or PBMCs.

Those who participated ranged in age from about 18 to 89 years and resided in about two dozen US areas. Source study methods: Amplification of reference gene primers was used by the study to estimate nucleated cell counts. Libraries were prepared by immunoSEQ multiplex PCR; TCRdb keeps only in-frame clonotypes and omits some of them. D and trimming come from the DNA, and the V and J calls and clone size come from that table. The data contain roughly 420,000 clones, roughly 90% of them singletons. Germline V gene sequence: CDR1 MNHNS, CDR2 SASEGT. This CDR3 has 15 residues. V lost 0 bases and J lost 7; bases outside the gene matches: 5.

The chain employs TRBV6-1 and TRBJ1-3, with TRBD1 matching 8 bases. The sample taken for sequencing was PBMCs or T cells enriched from blood (not recorded which). The sequence derives from a woman in her thirties with acute COVID-19. In DNA form, the CDR3 reads TGTGCCAGCAGTGAAGCAGACAGGGGTTGGAACACCATATATTTT. Translating it yields CASSEADRGWNTIYF.